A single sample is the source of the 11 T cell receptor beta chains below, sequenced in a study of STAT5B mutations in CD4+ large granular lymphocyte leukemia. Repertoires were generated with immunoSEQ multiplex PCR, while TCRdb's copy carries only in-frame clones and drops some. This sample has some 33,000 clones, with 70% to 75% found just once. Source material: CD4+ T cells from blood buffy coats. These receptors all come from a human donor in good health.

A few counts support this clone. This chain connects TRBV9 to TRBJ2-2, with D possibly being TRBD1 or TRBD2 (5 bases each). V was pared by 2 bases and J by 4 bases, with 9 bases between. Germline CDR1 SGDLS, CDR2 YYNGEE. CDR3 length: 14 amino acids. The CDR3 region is CASSVWGSTGELFF. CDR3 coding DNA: TGTGCCAGCAGCGTTTGGGGGAGCACCGGGGAGCTGTTTTTT. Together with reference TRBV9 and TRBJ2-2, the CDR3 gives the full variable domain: DSGVTQTPKHLITATGQRVTLRCSPRSGDLSVYWYQQSLDQGLQFLIQYYNGEERAKGNILERFSAQQFPDLHSELNLSSLELGDSALYFCASSVWGSTGELFFGEGSRLTVL.

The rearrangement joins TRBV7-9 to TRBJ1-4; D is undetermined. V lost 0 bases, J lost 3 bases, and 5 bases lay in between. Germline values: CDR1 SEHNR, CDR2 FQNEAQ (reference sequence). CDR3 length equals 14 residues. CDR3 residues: CASSLARSNEKLFF. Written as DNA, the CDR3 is TGTGCCAGCAGCTTAGCGCGGTCTAATGAAAAACTGTTTTTT.

The DNA of the CDR3 is TGTGCCAGCAGCGTAGGGACTAGCACCTACAATGAGCAGTTCTTC. Its translation is CASSVGTSTYNEQFF. The chain couples TRBV9 to TRBJ2-1; TRBD2 matches at 8 bases. This CDR3 comprises 15 residues. Germline CDR1 reads SGDLS; CDR2 reads YYNGEE. V was pared by 0 bases and J by 2 bases, with 1 base of the junction left unmatched.

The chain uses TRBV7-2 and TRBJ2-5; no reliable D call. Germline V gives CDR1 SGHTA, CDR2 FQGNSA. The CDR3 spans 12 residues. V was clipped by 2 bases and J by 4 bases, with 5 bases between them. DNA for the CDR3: TGTGCCAGCAGCTTATCGAGAGAGACCCAGTACTTC. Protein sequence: CASSLSRETQYF.

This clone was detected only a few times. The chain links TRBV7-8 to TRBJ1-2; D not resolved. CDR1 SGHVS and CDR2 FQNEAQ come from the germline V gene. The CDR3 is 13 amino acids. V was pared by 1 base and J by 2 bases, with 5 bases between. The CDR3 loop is CASSLGLNYGYTF. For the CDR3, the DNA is TGTGCCAGCAGCTTAGGACTCAACTATGGCTACACCTTC.

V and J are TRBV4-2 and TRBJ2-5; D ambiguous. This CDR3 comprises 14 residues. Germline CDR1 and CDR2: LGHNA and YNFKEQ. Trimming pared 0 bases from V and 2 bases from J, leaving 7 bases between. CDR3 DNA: TGTGCCAGCAGCCAAGAGTTGACGCAAGAGACCCAGTACTTC. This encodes CASSQELTQETQYF.

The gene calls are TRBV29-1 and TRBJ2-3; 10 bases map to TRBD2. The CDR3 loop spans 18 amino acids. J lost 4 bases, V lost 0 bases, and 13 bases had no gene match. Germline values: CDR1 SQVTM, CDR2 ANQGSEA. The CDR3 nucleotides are TGCAGCGTTGAAGAGGGCAGCGGGAGGGCCAGTAAGCCAGATACGCAGTATTTT. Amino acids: CSVEEGSGRASKPDTQYF.

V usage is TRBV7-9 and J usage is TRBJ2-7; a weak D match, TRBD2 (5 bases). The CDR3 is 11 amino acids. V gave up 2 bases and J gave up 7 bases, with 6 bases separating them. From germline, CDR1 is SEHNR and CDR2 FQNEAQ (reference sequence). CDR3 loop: CASSLREEQYF. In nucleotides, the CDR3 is TGTGCCAGCAGCTTAAGGGAGGAGCAGTACTTC.

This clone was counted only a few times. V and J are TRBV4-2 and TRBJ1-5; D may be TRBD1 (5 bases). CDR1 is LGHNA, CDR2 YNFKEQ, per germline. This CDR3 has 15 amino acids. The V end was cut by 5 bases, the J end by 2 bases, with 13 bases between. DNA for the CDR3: TGTGCCAGCAGCTCCGGGACCACGGGCAATCAGCCCCAGCATTTT. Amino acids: CASSSGTTGNQPQHF.

The CDR3, as DNA: TGTGCCAGCAGCAACAGGGGGTTGGGCGGGGAGCTGTTTTTT. This encodes CASSNRGLGGELFF. This chain joins TRBV7-2 and TRBJ2-2; 8 bases are a match to TRBD1. The V and J ends lost 5 bases and 7 bases, in that order; junction bases with no gene match: 6. The germline V gene encodes CDR1 SGHTA and CDR2 FQGNSA. The CDR3 contains 14 residues.

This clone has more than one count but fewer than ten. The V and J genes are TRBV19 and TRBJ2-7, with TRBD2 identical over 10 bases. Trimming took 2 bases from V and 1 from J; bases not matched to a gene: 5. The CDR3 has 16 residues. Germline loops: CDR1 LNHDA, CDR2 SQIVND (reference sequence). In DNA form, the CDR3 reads TGTGCCAGTAGTATACTAGCGGGAGTTGGATCCTACGAGCAGTACTTC. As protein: CASSILAGVGSYEQYF.